The 18 T cell receptor beta chains below all came from one sample that was sequenced in a study of blood T cells in healthy people across ages. Through a sample-barcoded 5' primer and a J-beta primer mix, a second PCR was run for roughly 6 to 12 cycles. TCRdb fed the 5' RACE reads into MiXCR, producing one record per CDR3 protein. The data contain approximately 700,000 distinct CDR3 sequences, approximately 31% of them singletons. The sequencing input was blood. Source of these receptors: an elderly woman in good health.

V is TRBV20-1 and J is TRBJ2-3; D perhaps matches TRBD2 (6 bases). Trimming left V 5 bases short and J 2 bases short, with 17 bases between. CDR3 length equals 15 residues. Germline V gene lookup returns CDR1 DFQATT and CDR2 SNEGSKA (reference sequence). This CDR3 reads CSAADYPGNTDTQYF. Here the CDR3 DNA reads TGCAGTGCTGCGGACTACCCAGGAAACACAGATACGCAGTATTTT.

This clonotype showed up many times. The chain links TRBV2 to TRBJ2-7; 7 bases are shared with TRBD2. From germline, CDR1 is SNHLY and CDR2 FYNNEI. This CDR3 is built from 15 residues. CDR3 bases: TGTGCGAGCCAGAGAGCGGGGCTACCCTCCTACGAGCAGTACTTC. It yields the protein CASQRAGLPSYEQYF.

This clonotype was observed a handful of times. The chain combines TRBV7-2 with TRBJ1-6; a weak D match, TRBD1 (6 bases). The CDR3 contains 15 residues. The V gene lost 5 bases and the J gene lost 10 bases, with 18 bases spanning the gap. Germline-derived CDR1 and CDR2 are SGHTA and FQGNSA. CDR3 sequence reads: CASSRTVSERSPLHF. In DNA form, the CDR3 reads TGTGCCAGCAGCCGGACAGTAAGCGAGCGATCACCCCTCCACTTT. Full variable domain (outside the CDR3, taken from reference TRBV7-2 and TRBJ1-6): GAGVSQSPSNKVTEKGKDVELRCDPISGHTALYWYRQSLGQGLEFLIYFQGNSAPDKSGLPSDRFSAERTGGSVSTLTIQRTQQEDSAVYLCASSRTVSERSPLHFGNGTRLTVT.

The table lists this clonotype with many counts. This chain links TRBV28 with TRBJ2-7, with 8 positions matching TRBD1. Germline V gives CDR1 MDHEN, CDR2 SYDVKM. The CDR3 totals 18 residues. V was clipped by 5 bases and J by 5 bases; unmatched bases: 20. The CDR3 nucleotides read TGTGCCAGCAGTGCAGGGGGCGCCGGAGTAGGTCTCAGGGACGAGCAGTACTTC. Residues: CASSAGGAGVGLRDEQYF.

The genes are TRBV14 and TRBJ2-3, with 9 bases that match TRBD2. The CDR3 contains 16 residues. CDR1 is SGHDN and CDR2 is FVKESK in the germline V gene. After removal of 6 bases from V and 3 bases from J, the junction contained 10 bases not matched to a gene. The DNA for the CDR3 is TGTGCCAGCAGTATTAGGACTAGCGTTTGGACAGATACGCAGTATTTT. Protein sequence: CASSIRTSVWTDTQYF. Complete variable domain (other parts from reference TRBV14 and TRBJ2-3): EAGVTQFPSHSVIEKGQTVTLRCDPISGHDNLYWYRRVMGKEIKFLLHFVKESKQDESGMPNNRFLAERTGGTYSTLKVQPAELEDSGVYFCASSIRTSVWTDTQYFGPGTRLTVL.

The V call is TRBV3-1, the J call TRBJ2-5, with no clear D. V was cut by 1 base and J by 2 bases, with 11 bases left in between. Per the germline V gene, CDR1 is LGHDT and CDR2 is YNNKEL (reference sequence). The CDR3 is 15 residues long. This CDR3 reads CASSQGPVKQETQYF. The CDR3 nucleotides are TGTGCCAGCAGCCAAGGCCCCGTGAAGCAAGAGACCCAGTACTTC.

The chain has TRBV29-1 and TRBJ2-7; 12 nucleotides match TRBD1. Germline V gene lookup returns CDR1 SQVTM and CDR2 ANQGSEA. Trimming cost V 4 bases and J 5 bases; bases outside gene matches: 6. This CDR3 comprises 14 residues. The CDR3 nucleotides are TGCAGCGTTGTAGGGGGACAGGGGGCAGACGAGCAGTACTTC. It translates to CSVVGGQGADEQYF.

The chain carries TRBV27 and TRBJ2-5, with 7 bases lining up with TRBD2. Germline-derived CDR1 and CDR2 are MNHEY and SMNVEV (reference sequence). This CDR3 region has 16 residues. V shed 6 bases and J 11 bases; nucleotides not matched to a gene: 21. CDR3 in DNA: TGTGCCAGCAGCTCGCAGCCCCGACTAGCTTATTACGGGCAGTACTTC. Translation: CASSSQPRLAYYGQYF.

Concerning this clonotype: With a much larger clone just one base away, this may be a read error. V gene TRBV4-3 combines with J gene TRBJ2-1, with 12 bases fitting TRBD2. In germline, CDR1 is LGHNA, CDR2 YSLEER. The CDR3 spans 16 residues. V lost 0 bases, J lost 13 bases, and 10 bases stayed unmatched. The CDR3 region has the DNA TGCGCCAGCAGCCAAGATGTGAGACTAGCGGGGGACCCCCAGTTCTTC. Translated, it gives CASSQDVRLAGDPQFF.

This rearrangement joins TRBV5-1 to TRBJ2-5, with TRBD1 matching 7 bases. CDR3 length: 14 residues. In germline, CDR1 is SGHRS, CDR2 YFSETQ. The V segment lost 4 bases and the J segment 5 bases; nucleotides outside the gene matches: 8. In DNA, the CDR3 is TGCGCCAGCAGCCCGGGGACAGCTTGGGAGACCCAGTACTTC. This gives the protein CASSPGTAWETQYF.

This clonotype was seen many times. The chain links TRBV20-1 to TRBJ2-7; 7 positions agree with TRBD1. The CDR3 has 15 residues. The V gene end was trimmed by 3 bases and the J gene end by 0 bases; junction bases not matched to a gene: 8. Germline assignment: CDR1 DFQATT and CDR2 SNEGSKA (reference sequence). The CDR3 loop reads CSASRVQGSSYEQYF. The CDR3 DNA reads TGCAGTGCTAGTCGGGTACAGGGGAGCTCCTACGAGCAGTACTTC.

This clonotype was observed many times. The CDR3 spells CASSPRPGRGTEAFF. CDR3 bases: TGCGCCAGCAGCCCCCGGCCCGGGCGGGGCACTGAAGCTTTCTTT. This rearrangement joins TRBV5-1 to TRBJ1-1, with D hard to call. This CDR3 is 15 amino acids long. V was trimmed by 4 bases and J by 4 bases, leaving 17 bases between them. Per germline, CDR1 SGHRS and CDR2 YFSETQ.

This clonotype was counted a few times. This chain joins TRBV7-9 and TRBJ1-6; D not certain. CDR1 is SEHNR and CDR2 is FQNEAQ in the germline V gene (reference sequence). V was shortened by 5 bases and J by 0 bases, with 11 bases between the two germline ends. This CDR3 is built from 16 residues. CDR3 sequence: CASSPLLSSYNSPLHF. For the CDR3, the DNA is TGTGCCAGCAGCCCCCTGTTAAGCTCCTATAATTCACCCCTCCACTTT.

There are many counts of this clonotype. The chain combines TRBV28 with TRBJ1-5; no reliable D call. CDR1 and CDR2 (germline): MDHEN, SYDVKM. V was cut by 3 bases and J by 9 bases, with 9 bases left in between. The CDR3 contains 12 residues. The CDR3 DNA follows: TGTGCCAGCAGTTTGGCCCTGTTGCCCCAGCATTTT. It yields the protein CASSLALLPQHF.

The genes are TRBV5-5 and TRBJ2-2; D not certain. This CDR3 has 13 amino acids. V was shortened by 0 bases and J by 7 bases, with 7 bases between the two germline ends. Germline values: CDR1 SGHKS, CDR2 YYEKEE (reference sequence). CDR3 sequence: CASSLEVFGELFF. Here the CDR3 DNA reads TGTGCCAGCAGCTTGGAGGTGTTCGGGGAGCTGTTTTTT. Supplemented by reference TRBV5-5 and TRBJ2-2, the full variable domain reads DAGVTQSPTHLIKTRGQQVTLRCSPISGHKSVSWYQQVLGQGPQFIFQYYEKEERGRGNFPDRFSARQFPNYSSELNVNALLLGDSALYLCASSLEVFGELFFGEGSRLTVL.

This clonotype was seen repeatedly, ten times or more. This chain uses TRBV5-4 with TRBJ2-3; 16 bases line up with TRBD2. The CDR3 loop spans 16 amino acids. V was clipped by 3 bases and J by 3 bases; unmatched bases: 1. Per germline, CDR1 SGHNT and CDR2 YYREEE (reference sequence). In DNA, the CDR3 is TGTGCCAGCAGCTCGGGACTAGCGGGGGGGACAGATACGCAGTATTTT. It codes for CASSSGLAGGTDTQYF.

This chain joins TRBV2 and TRBJ1-5; a possible D gene is TRBD1 (5 bases). This CDR3 is 13 amino acids long. Germline V CDR1 and CDR2: SNHLY, FYNNEI. Trimming shortened V by 6 bases and J by 4 bases, and 10 bases separated the two germline ends. In DNA form, the CDR3 reads TGTGCCAGCAGGGGGACGGTTAATCAGCCCCAGCATTTT. Amino acid sequence: CASRGTVNQPQHF.

Many counts were recorded for this clonotype. The chain joins TRBV7-7 to TRBJ2-1; D uncertain. The germline V and J ends were trimmed by 2 bases and 5 bases, with 7 bases remaining between them. The CDR3 sequence is 13 residues long. Germline CDR1 and CDR2: SSHAT and FNYEAQ (reference sequence). CDR3 region: CASSLRTNNEQFF. The CDR3 region has the DNA TGTGCCAGCAGCTTACGGACCAACAATGAGCAGTTCTTC.